The entry below gives a single T cell receptor beta chain sequence along with its context. Its antigen remains unknown. TCR cDNA was made by 5'RACE template switching, adding a universal primer site and UMIs. TCRdb itself ran the 5' RACE reads through MiXCR, one entry per CDR3 protein. There are 400,000 to 450,000 distinct CDR3 sequences in the sample; under 20% occur only once, and 15% to 20% lies in the top ten. This record comes from a study of T cells after yellow fever vaccination. Whole-study results and caveats: A faster peak, day 5 versus 15, was reached by the weaker secondary response. At around 95% for CD4 and 75% to 90% for CD8, most primary-vaccination clones showed up again after the booster.

The CDR3 runs to 17 residues. The V end was cut by 4 bases, the J end by 0 bases, with 14 bases between. CDR1 and CDR2 (germline): SGHRS, YFSETQ. The specimen comprised PBMCs, sampled before the yellow fever booster vaccination. The receptor was isolated from a man younger than 30 who received the YFV17D yellow fever vaccine. The J gene is TRBJ2-6, the V gene TRBV5-1, with D perhaps assigned TRBD1 or TRBD2 (5 bases each). CDR3 sequence (DNA): TGCGCCAGCAGCCGAGCCGGGACGGGCTCTGGGGCCAACGTCCTGACTTTC. Translating gives CASSRAGTGSGANVLTF.